This T cell receptor (beta chain) originates from a study of cytomegalovirus exposure and HLA in healthy donors (dated by TCRdb to 2016 to 2017). Regarding the complete study: An earlier analysis of 587 of the donors reported approximately 300 Gb of sequence data and about 120 million unique TCR beta sequences obtained from about 200 million T cells. In a later genetic analysis, genome-wide SNP genotypes for about 55% of the 666 donors were used, and that subset was treated as a discovery cohort. Typing coverage varied by locus: roughly 620-640 donors for A, B, C, DRB1 and DQB1; about 520 for DQA1; 600 to 610 for DPA1; roughly 450 for DPB1. Donor age, sex, ethnicity and CMV serostatus were collected together with the repertoire data. Among roughly 400 genotyped donors of the cohort, an average of about 240,000 unique TCR beta nucleotide sequences was sequenced per donor, of which approximately 19% were non-productive. Roughly 5 DR-DQ haplotypes were handled as single units for association and clustering because linkage in the cohort was strong. The aim of the study was to test whether cataloging public T cell receptors could identify signatures of past pathogen exposure. All discovery cohort repertoires had been generated using a single sequencing platform. To decide whether each TCR beta V gene segment behaved as functional or pseudogenic, an earlier analysis of 587 of the donors relied on high-throughput TCR beta sequencing. Rather than drawing on any new phenotypic data, the later analysis identified candidate immune exposures from TCR beta sequences and the way those sequences occurred across donors. Using immunosequencing, the study profiled T cell repertoires from 640 or so subjects and related those repertoires to cytomegalovirus serostatus. To study patterns of TCR occurrence, a later analysis re-analyzed previously published TCR beta repertoires from 650 to 750 donors and added high-resolution HLA genotyping. In addition to the first cohort of about 650 subjects, a separate validation cohort of some 120 different subjects was used. Both class I and class II loci were covered by HLA typing, at four-digit resolution. To predict cytomegalovirus infection status, the study combined high-throughput TCR immunosequencing, statistical association of individual TCRs with disease status, and machine learning. Roughly 300 gigabases of sequencing data and 70 million to 100 million unique TCR sequences were included in an early release covering about 700 HLA-typed donors. Of the roughly 400 genotyped donors, roughly 76% were placed in the genetic ancestry cluster associated with self-reported Caucasian donors. Broader findings and caveats from the paper: The classifier was reported to diagnose cytomegalovirus status with high specificity and sensitivity in both the original cohort and the validation cohort. A later genetic analysis associated a missense DCLRE1C variant with V-gene and J-gene trimming of TCR beta chains, and an independent cohort replicated the association. The authors suggested that the approach could potentially be generalized to other disease states and immunological phenotypes. Only TCR beta chains were sequenced in this cohort, and the absence of alpha or paired-chain data limited detectable features. A total of 164 TCR beta chains were listed by the study as associated with cytomegalovirus. Across donors, most TCR sequences were observed very rarely, whereas some public TCRs were present in many individuals. Presence/absence analyses assumed roughly uniform sequencing depth across donors, an assumption that may not hold. A group of highly shared sequence variants was considered likely to be a technical artifact of the sequencing pipeline. Assigning TCR associations to individual alleles was difficult when HLA alleles, especially DR and DQ, strongly co-occurred. For the cohort, immune exposure information was limited to CMV serostatus. A later analysis found that HLA-associated TCR beta chains were more clonally expanded and had lower generation probabilities than equally common non-associated chains. Several of the top co-occurrence clusters appeared to be linked to parvovirus B19, influenza, CMV and Epstein-Barr virus, according to a later analysis. Correlated functional status among segregating V segments might be attributable to linkage disequilibrium, but an unknown experimental factor could not be ruled out. Most CMV-associated TCR beta chains appeared to be HLA-restricted in a later analysis, and the HLA associations seemed to be driven largely by CMV exposure. Specific HLA alleles were associated with some 15,000 TCR beta sequences at a false discovery rate of 0.05 in a later analysis. A later genetic analysis reported fewer N-insertions in productive TCRs among donors in an Asian-associated ancestry cluster than the roughly 620-donor mean. According to a later analysis, TCR association rates differed among HLA loci, with DRB1 alleles showing the most associated TCRs and HLA-C alleles showing the fewest. A further reported finding was that TCR beta sequences accurately predicted the HLA-A and HLA-B alleles for most subjects in the first cohort. In an earlier analysis of 500 to 650 of the donors, most TCR beta V segments appeared in productive rearrangements about 87% or about 30% of the time, broadly matching IMGT annotations. A few of the identified cytomegalovirus-associated TCR beta chains were confirmed in vitro to be specific for cytomegalovirus antigens. Because HLA typing was missing for some donors at each locus, association tests included only the typed subset. Some IMGT-functional V segments, including TRBV6-2 and TRBV6-3, could not be told apart with the 87-base-pair reads, so those segments were excluded. Because counts were too low, some 17 rarely observed V segments, including chromosome 9 orphons, were excluded from the earlier analysis of several hundred of the donors.

Concerning this clone: Its antigen is currently not known. Base-call qualities are not available, and no considerably larger clone is one nucleotide away.

The receptor library was made with the immunoSEQ multiplex PCR assay. For the multiplex PCR, a mixture combining 60 forward primers for TCR Vbeta segments and 13 reverse primers for TCR Jbeta segments was used. The CDR3 region of rearranged TCR beta genes was amplified from genomic DNA by a multiplex PCR assay. On the Illumina HiSeq System, the amplified TCR beta libraries were sequenced as 87-base-pair reads. The study's own analysis went as follows. Across the roughly 600 repertoires, a later analysis counted roughly 77 million unique TCR beta chains, approximately 10 million of which were shared by at least two donors. Raw reads were error-corrected and collapsed into unique sequences by a nearest-neighbor algorithm in which closely related sequences were merged to remove PCR and sequencing errors. CDR3 sequences were aligned to IMGT reference sequences to assign V, D and J gene segments. For a sequence to be retained, at least a six-nucleotide match to both a V gene segment and a J gene segment was required. Rearrangements were called productive when the CDR3 lacked stop codons and stayed in frame with V and J; all others were non-productive. CDR3 was defined by IMGT convention, running from the second conserved V-encoded cysteine to the conserved J-encoded phenylalanine. The earlier analysis of about 640 of the donors excluded any sequence lacking an unambiguous match to a single V gene segment. An earlier analysis of about 600 of the donors called V segments functional above 56.7% productive rearrangements and segregating when the between-donor standard deviation exceeded 5%. A statistical classification framework was built to diagnose cytomegalovirus status from the catalog of TCR beta chain sequences. In a later analysis, V and J genes were assigned by comparing TCR nucleotide sequences against IMGT/GENE-DB human TR gene sequences. A later analysis assigned CDR3 sequences and most-parsimonious VDJ recombination scenarios with the TCRdist pipeline. In a later analysis, each TCR beta chain was defined by its CDR3 amino acid sequence together with its V-gene family, and reads lacking a unique V-gene family were excluded. In a later analysis, nearly 600 highly shared, low-generation-probability nucleotide sequences were removed to address suspected cross-contamination and a sequencing artifact. For each public chain, a later analysis derived a clonal expansion index from normalized ranks of inferred template counts within each repertoire. In a later analysis, generation probabilities were computed with a VDJ recombination model fitted to out-of-frame rearrangements, and the resulting probabilities were checked against IGoR. In a later analysis, hypergeometric tests were used to score TCR-TCR, TCR-HLA and TCR-CMV co-occurrence, with a repertoire-size bias correction applied to TCR pairs. A later analysis estimated false discovery rates by permuting HLA or CMV assignments 20 times. In a later analysis, co-occurring TCRs were grouped with DBSCAN, and TCRdist sequence similarity was added when clustering was performed within HLA-allele-positive subsets. Co-occurrence clustering excluded repertoires with fewer than 30,000 or more than 120,000 public chains, plus five with anomalous nucleotide sharing. In TCRdb, the immuneACCESS table is reduced to in-frame sequences with V and J assigned. These tables do not hold every clone; where another copy was compared, an unresolved V gene accounts for under half, and the others remain unexplained. V and J calls and clone size are as listed in that table; D and trimming were resolved from the DNA. The sample includes about 170,000 clones, with approximately 80% observed a single time. The ten largest account for 0.95% to 1.5% of the sample.

In total, around 600 healthy bone marrow donors made up the cohort. At the time of sampling, every cohort member was nominally healthy, though immune exposures that went unrecorded were likely present. The donor was CMV seronegative and belonged to the group of under 400 seronegative cohort members. Each donor provided a peripheral blood sample, and peripheral blood mononuclear cells were used for TCR beta sequencing. The Qiagen DNeasy Blood Extraction Kit was used to extract genomic DNA from the blood cell samples. The CDR3 measures 14 amino acids from cysteine to phenylalanine. Only CDR3 DNA is held: 42 bases, read in frame from base 1. V loses 6 bases, J loses 5 bases, and the germline ends lie 14 bases apart. CDR1 and CDR2 (LNHNV, YYDKDF) derive from the germline V gene (reference sequence).

Source material: PBMCs. The sequence was obtained from a boy aged 2 to 10 in good health and CMV-seronegative. In this chain, TRBV15 is recombined with TRBJ2-1; TRBD1 is perhaps the D gene, given 6 matching bases. The bases read TGTGCCACCAGTAGGGACATTGGGGACAATGAGCAGTTCTTC. Protein translation: CATSRDIGDNEQFF.